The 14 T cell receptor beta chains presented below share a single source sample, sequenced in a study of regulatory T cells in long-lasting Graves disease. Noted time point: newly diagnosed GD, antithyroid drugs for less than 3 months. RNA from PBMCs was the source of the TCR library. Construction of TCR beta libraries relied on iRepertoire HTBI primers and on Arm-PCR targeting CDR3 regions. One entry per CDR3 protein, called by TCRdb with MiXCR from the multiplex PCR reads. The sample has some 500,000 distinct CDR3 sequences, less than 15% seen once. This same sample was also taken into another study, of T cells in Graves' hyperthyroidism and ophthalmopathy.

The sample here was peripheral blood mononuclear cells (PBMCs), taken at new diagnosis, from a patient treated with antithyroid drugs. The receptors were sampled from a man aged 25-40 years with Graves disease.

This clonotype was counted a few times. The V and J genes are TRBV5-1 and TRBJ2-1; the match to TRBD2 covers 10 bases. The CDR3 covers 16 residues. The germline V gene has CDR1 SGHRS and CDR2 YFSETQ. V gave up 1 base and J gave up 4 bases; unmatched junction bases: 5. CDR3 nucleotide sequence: TGCGCCAGCAGCTTGAGGGCTAGCGGGAGTTACAATGAGCAGTTCTTC. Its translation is CASSLRASGSYNEQFF.

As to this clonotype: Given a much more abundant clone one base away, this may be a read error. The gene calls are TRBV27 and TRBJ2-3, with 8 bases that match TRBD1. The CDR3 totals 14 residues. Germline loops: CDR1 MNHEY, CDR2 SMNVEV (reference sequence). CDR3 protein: CASSGPGGTDMQYF. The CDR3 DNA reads TGTGCCAGCAGTGGACCAGGGGGCACAGATATGCAGTATTTT.

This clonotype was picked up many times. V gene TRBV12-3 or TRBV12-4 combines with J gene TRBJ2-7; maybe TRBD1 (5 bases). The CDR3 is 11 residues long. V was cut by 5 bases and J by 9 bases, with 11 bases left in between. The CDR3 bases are TGTGCCAGCAGTGGGGCCGAAGGGCAGTACTTC. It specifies CASSGAEGQYF.

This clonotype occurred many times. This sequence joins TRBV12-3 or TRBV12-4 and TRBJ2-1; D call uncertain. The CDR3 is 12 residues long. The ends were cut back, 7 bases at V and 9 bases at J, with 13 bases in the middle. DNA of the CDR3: TGTGCCAGCAAACCAAGGGCAATTGAGCAGTTCTTC. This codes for CASKPRAIEQFF.

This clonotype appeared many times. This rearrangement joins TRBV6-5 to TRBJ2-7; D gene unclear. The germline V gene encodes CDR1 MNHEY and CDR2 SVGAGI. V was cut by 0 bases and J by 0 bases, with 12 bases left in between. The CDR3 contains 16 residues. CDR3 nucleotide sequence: TGTGCCAGCAGTTACTCGTCGGCAGGAGCCTCCTACGAGCAGTACTTC. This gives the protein CASSYSSAGASYEQYF.

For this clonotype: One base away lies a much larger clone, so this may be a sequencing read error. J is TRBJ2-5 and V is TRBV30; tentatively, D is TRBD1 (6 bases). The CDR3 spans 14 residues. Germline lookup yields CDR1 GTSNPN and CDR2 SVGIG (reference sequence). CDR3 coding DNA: TGTGCCTGGACTCTAGGGGGATACGGGGAGACCCAGCACTTC. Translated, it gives CAWTLGGYGETQHF.

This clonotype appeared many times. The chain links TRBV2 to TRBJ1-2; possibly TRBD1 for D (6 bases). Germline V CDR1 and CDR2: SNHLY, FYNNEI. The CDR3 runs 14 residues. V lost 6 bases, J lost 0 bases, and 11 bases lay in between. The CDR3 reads CASRDTGSNYGYTF. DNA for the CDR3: TGTGCCAGCAGAGATACAGGGTCTAACTATGGCTACACCTTC.

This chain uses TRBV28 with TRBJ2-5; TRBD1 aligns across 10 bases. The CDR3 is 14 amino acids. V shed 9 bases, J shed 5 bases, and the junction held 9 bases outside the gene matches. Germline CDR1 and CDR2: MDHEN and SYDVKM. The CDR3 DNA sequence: TGTGCCAGTGTCGCCGGGACAGGGGACGAGACCCAGTACTTC. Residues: CASVAGTGDETQYF. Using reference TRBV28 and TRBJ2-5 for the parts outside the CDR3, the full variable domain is DVKVTQSSRYLVKRTGEKVFLECVQDMDHENMFWYRQDPGLGLRLIYFSYDVKMKEKGDIPEGYSVSREKKERFSLILESASTNQTSMYLCASVAGTGDETQYFGPGTRLLVL.

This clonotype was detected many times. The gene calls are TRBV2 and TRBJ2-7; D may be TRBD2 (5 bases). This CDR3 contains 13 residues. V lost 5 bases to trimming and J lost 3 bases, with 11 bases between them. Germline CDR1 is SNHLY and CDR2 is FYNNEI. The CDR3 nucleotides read TGTGCCAGCAGTAGAGAGGGAAACTACGAGCAGTACTTC. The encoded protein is CASSREGNYEQYF.

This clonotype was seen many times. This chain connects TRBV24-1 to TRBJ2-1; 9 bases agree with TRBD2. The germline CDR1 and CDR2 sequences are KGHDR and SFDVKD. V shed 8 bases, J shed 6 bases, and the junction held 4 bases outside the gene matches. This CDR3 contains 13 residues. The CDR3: CATMGTSRNEQFF. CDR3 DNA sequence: TGTGCCACCATGGGGACTAGCCGCAATGAGCAGTTCTTC.

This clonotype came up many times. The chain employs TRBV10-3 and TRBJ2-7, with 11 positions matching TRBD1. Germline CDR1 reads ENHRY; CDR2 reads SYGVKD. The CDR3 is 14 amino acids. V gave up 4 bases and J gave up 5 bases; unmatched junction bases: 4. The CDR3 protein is CAISGGQGVHEQYF. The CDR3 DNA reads TGTGCCATCAGTGGGGGACAGGGGGTCCACGAGCAGTACTTC.

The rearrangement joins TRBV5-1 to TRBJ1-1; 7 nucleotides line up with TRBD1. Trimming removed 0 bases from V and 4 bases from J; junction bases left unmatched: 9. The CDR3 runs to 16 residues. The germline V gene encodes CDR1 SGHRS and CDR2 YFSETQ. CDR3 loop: CASSLGGGIGVTEAFF. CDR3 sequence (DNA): TGCGCCAGCAGCTTGGGAGGGGGCATTGGTGTCACTGAAGCTTTCTTT. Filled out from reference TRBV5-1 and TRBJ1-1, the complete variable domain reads KAGVTQTPRYLIKTRGQQVTLSCSPISGHRSVSWYQQTPGQGLQFLFEYFSETQRNKGNFPGRFSGRQFSNSRSEMNVSTLELGDSALYLCASSLGGGIGVTEAFFGQGTRLTVV.

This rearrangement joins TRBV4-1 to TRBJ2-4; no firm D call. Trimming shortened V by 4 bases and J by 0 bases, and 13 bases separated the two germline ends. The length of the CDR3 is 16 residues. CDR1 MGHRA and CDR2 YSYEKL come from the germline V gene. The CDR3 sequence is CASSLGEVRAKNIQYF. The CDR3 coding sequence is TGCGCCAGCAGCCTCGGCGAGGTGAGAGCCAAAAACATTCAGTACTTC.

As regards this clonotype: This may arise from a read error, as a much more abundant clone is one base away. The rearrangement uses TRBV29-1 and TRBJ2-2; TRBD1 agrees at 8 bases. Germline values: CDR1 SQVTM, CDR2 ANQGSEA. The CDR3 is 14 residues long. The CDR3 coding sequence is TGCAGCGTAAAAAGAGACAGGGGAGGCGGGGAGCTGCTTTTT. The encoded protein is CSVKRDRGGGELLF.